This T cell receptor beta chain originates from a study of OX40 agonist ivuxolimab in advanced cancers. Study-wide findings and caveats: Partial responders at 0.1-3.0 mg/kg showed near-lowest clonal expansion.

Autoimmune disease history or systemic immunosuppression meant exclusion. The CDR3 length is 16 residues. V shed 7 bases, J shed 5 bases, and the junction held 9 bases outside the gene matches. Germline CDR1 and CDR2: ENHRY and SYGVKD. The table came from immunoSEQ multiplex PCR; TCRdb's copy has only in-frame clones and leaves some out. The sample has 50,000 to 70,000 clones; 85% to 90% are singletons. A remark on this clone: Antigen specificity is unknown.

This sequence joins TRBV10-3 and TRBJ2-2, with TRBD1 matching 11 bases. This receptor was identified in an adult with an advanced solid tumor such as melanoma, head and neck, liver or kidney cancer. The sequencing here drew on CD4+ or CD8+ T cells sorted from blood, taken in a trial of the OX40 agonist ivuxolimab. The CDR3 spells CAITPGGTGGTGELFF. The CDR3 region has the DNA TGTGCCATCACCCCCGGGGGGACAGGGGGAACCGGGGAGCTGTTTTTT.